The T cell receptor (beta chain) described here comes from a study of beta chain features in type 1 diabetes. Study-level points and caveats: The similarity of naive, central memory and Treg TCRB repertoires appeared greater among patients than among healthy donors. Shorter TCRB CDR3s, moderately but significantly so, were found in Type 1 diabetes patients in all four CD4+ subsets.

Reverse transcription of all isolated RNA meant that expressed TCRB transcripts were sequenced. The assay was immunoSEQ multiplex PCR, and TCRdb's table has in-frame clones only and misses some. The sample holds 640,000 or so clones; over 12% are singletons and the top ten take approximately 0.039%. V lost 7 bases and J 2 bases, leaving 11 bases between the germline ends. Germline lookup yields CDR1 SQVTM and CDR2 ANQGSEA. CDR3 length: 12 amino acids. This clone was counted between two and nine times. The antigen remains undetermined. The sequencing input was naive CD4+ T cells from blood. This TCR came from a man aged 18 to 29 with type 1 diabetes. The chain carries TRBV29-1 and TRBJ1-1, with a tentative D call TRBD1 (6 bases). The CDR3 spells CSARTDNTEAFF. CDR3 nucleotide sequence: TGCAGCGCAAGGACAGACAACACTGAAGCTTTCTTT.